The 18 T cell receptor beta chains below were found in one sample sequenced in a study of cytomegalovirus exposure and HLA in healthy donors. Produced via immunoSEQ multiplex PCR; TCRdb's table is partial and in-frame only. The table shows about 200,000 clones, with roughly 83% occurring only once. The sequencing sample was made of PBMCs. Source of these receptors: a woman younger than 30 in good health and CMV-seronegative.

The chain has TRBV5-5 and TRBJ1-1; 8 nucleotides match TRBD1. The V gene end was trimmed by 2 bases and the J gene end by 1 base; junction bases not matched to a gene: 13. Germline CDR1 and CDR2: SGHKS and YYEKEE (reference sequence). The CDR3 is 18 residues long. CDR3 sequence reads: CASSFKTWGDRPNTEAFF. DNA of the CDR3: TGTGCCAGCAGCTTTAAGACGTGGGGGGACAGGCCGAACACTGAAGCTTTCTTT.

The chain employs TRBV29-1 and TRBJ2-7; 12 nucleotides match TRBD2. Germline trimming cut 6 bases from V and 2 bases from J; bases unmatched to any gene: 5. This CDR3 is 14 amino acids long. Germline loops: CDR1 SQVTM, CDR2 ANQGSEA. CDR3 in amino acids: CSVATSGGTYEQYF. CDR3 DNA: TGCAGCGTCGCGACTAGCGGGGGTACCTACGAGCAGTACTTC.

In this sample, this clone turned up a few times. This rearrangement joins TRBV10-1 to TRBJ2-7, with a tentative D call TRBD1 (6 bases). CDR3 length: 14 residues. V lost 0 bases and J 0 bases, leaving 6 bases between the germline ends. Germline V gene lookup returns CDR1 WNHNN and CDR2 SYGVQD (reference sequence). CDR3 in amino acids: CASSESGGSYEQYF. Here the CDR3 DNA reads TGCGCCAGCAGTGAGTCAGGGGGCTCCTACGAGCAGTACTTC.

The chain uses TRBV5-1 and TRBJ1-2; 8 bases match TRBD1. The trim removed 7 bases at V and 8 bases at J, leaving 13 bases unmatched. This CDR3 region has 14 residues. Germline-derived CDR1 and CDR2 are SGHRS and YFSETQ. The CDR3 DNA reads TGCGCCAGCTCACGGGCAGGGGGCGAATTCGGCTACACCTTC. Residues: CASSRAGGEFGYTF.

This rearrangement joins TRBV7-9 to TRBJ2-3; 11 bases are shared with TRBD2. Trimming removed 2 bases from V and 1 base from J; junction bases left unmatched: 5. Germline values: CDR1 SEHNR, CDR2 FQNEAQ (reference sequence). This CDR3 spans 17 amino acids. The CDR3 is CASSLIAGGPGTDTQYF. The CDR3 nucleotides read TGTGCCAGCAGCTTAATAGCGGGAGGGCCGGGCACAGATACGCAGTATTTT.

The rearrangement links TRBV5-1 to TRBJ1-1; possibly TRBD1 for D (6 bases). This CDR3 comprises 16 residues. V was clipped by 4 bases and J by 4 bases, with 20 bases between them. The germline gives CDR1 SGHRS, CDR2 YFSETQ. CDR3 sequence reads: CASSPRYRQAFTEAFF. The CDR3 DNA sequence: TGCGCCAGCAGCCCAAGATATAGACAGGCTTTCACTGAAGCTTTCTTT. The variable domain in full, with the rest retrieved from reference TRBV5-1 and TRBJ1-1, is KAGVTQTPRYLIKTRGQQVTLSCSPISGHRSVSWYQQTPGQGLQFLFEYFSETQRNKGNFPGRFSGRQFSNSRSEMNVSTLELGDSALYLCASSPRYRQAFTEAFFGQGTRLTVV.

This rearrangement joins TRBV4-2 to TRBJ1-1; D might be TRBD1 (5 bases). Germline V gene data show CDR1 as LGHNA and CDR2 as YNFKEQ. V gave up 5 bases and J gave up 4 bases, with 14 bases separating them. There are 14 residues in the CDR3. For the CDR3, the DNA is TGTGCCAGCAGCGACCCAGGGATGGCCACTGAAGCTTTCTTT. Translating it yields CASSDPGMATEAFF.

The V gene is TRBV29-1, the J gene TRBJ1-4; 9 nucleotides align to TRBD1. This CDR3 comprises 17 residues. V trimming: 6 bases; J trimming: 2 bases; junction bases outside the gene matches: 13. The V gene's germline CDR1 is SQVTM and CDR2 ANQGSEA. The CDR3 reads CSVGQGPLSGTNEKLFF. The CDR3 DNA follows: TGCAGCGTCGGACAGGGGCCTCTATCCGGGACTAATGAAAAACTGTTTTTT.

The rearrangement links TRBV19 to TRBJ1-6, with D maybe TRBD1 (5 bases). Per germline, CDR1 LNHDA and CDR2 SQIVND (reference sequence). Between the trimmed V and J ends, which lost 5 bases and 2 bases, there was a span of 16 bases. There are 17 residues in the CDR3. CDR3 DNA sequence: TGTGCCAGTAGTGCGCGGGGCCCTCGGGCCTATAATTCACCCCTCCACTTT. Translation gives CASSARGPRAYNSPLHF.

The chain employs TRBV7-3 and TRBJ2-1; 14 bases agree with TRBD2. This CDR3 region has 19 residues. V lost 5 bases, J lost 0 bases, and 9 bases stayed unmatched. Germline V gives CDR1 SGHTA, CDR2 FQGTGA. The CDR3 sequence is CASSPGLAGGQSSYNEQFF. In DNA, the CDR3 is TGTGCCAGCAGCCCTGGACTAGCGGGGGGCCAAAGCTCCTACAATGAGCAGTTCTTC.

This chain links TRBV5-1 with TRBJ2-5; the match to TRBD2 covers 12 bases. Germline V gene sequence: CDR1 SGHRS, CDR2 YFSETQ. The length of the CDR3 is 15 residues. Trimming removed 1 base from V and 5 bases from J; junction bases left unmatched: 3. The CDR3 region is CASSLTSGGQETQYF. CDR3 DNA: TGCGCCAGCAGCTTGACTAGCGGGGGGCAGGAGACCCAGTACTTC.

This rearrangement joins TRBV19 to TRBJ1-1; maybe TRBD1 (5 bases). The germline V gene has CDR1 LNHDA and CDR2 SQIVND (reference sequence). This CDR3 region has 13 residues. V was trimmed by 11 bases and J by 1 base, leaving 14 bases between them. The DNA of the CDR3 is TGTGCCTCTCAGGGCGCCGGGAACACTGAAGCTTTCTTT. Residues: CASQGAGNTEAFF.

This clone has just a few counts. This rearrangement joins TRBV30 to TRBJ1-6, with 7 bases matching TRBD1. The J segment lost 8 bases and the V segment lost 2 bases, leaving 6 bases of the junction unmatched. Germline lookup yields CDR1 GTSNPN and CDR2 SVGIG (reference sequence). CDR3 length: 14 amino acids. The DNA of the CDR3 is TGTGCCTGGAGTTCCGGGACAGTCTATTCACCCCTCCACTTT. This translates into CAWSSGTVYSPLHF. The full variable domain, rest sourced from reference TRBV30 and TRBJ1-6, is SQTIHQWPATLVQPVGSPLSLECTVEGTSNPNLYWYRQAAGRGLQLLFYSVGIGQISSEVPQNLSASRPQDRQFILSSKKLLLSDSGFYLCAWSSGTVYSPLHFGNGTRLTVT.

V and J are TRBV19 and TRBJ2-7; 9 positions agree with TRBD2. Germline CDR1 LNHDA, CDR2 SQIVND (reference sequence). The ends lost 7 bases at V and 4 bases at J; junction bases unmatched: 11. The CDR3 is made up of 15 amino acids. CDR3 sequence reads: CASTVAGGPFYEQYF. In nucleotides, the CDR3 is TGTGCCAGTACGGTGGCGGGAGGGCCTTTTTACGAGCAGTACTTC. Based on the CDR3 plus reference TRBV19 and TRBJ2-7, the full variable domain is DGGITQSPKYLFRKEGQNVTLSCEQNLNHDAMYWYRQDPGQGLRLIYYSQIVNDFQKGDIAEGYSVSREKKESFPLTVTSAQKNPTAFYLCASTVAGGPFYEQYFGPGTRLTVT.

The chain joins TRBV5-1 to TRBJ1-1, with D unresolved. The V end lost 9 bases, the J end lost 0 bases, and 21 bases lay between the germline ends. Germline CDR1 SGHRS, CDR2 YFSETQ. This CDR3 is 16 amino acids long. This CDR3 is CANSLAPPLMNTEAFF. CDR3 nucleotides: TGCGCCAACTCCCTCGCCCCCCCTCTCATGAACACTGAAGCTTTCTTT.

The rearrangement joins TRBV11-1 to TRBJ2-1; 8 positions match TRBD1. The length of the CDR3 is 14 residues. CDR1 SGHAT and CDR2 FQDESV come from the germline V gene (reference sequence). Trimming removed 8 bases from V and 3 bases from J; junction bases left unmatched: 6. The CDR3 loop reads CASGQGPLYNEQFF. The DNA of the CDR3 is TGTGCCAGCGGACAGGGCCCTCTCTACAATGAGCAGTTCTTC.

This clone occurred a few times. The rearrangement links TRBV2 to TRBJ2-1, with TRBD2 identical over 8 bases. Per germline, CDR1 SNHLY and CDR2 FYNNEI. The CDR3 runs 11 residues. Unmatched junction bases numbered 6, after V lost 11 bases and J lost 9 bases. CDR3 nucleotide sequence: TGTGCCCCAGGGAGCGGGAGTGAGCAGTTCTTC. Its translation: CAPGSGSEQFF.

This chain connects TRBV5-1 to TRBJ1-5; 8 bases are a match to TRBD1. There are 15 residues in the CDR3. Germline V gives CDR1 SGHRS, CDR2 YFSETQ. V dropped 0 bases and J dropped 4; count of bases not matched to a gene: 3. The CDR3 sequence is CASSLGQGTNQPQHF. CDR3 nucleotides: TGCGCCAGCAGCTTGGGACAGGGGACTAATCAGCCCCAGCATTTT.